One and the same sample provided the 29 T cell receptor beta chains below, sequenced in a study of blood T cell repertoires in COVID-19. Profiled with immunoSEQ multiplex PCR; TCRdb holds only in-frame clones, not every one. The sample has some 89,000 clones, around nine tenths seen once. Sequencing was done on a sample of peripheral blood. All receptors derive from a human donor in a cohort sampled during active COVID-19.

The J gene is TRBJ2-7, the V gene TRBV4-1; tentatively, D is TRBD2 (7 bases). The V end was cut by 0 bases, the J end by 6 bases, with 18 bases between. CDR1 and CDR2 from the germline V gene are MGHRA and YSYEKL. This CDR3 spans 16 amino acids. CDR3 coding DNA: TGCGCCAGCAGCCAAGATAGGGGCATAGGGGGGGCCGAGCAGTACTTC. This sequence encodes CASSQDRGIGGAEQYF.

V is TRBV12-3 or TRBV12-4 and J is TRBJ1-4; 8 bases map to TRBD1. After removal of 6 bases from V and 10 bases from J, the junction contained 7 bases not matched to a gene. This CDR3 contains 13 residues. The chain's CDR3 is CASSHGQGSKLFF. The CDR3 DNA follows: TGTGCCAGCAGCCACGGACAGGGATCAAAACTGTTTTTT.

This rearrangement joins TRBV12-3 or TRBV12-4 to TRBJ2-1; D uncertain. Trimming pared 6 bases from V and 4 bases from J, leaving 7 bases between. The CDR3 runs to 12 residues. CDR3 nucleotide sequence: TGTGCCAGCAGCCGCGAATACAATGAGCAGTTCTTC. This codes for CASSREYNEQFF.

The genes are TRBV4-2 and TRBJ2-3; no firm D call. Germline loops: CDR1 LGHNA, CDR2 YNFKEQ. The CDR3 consists of 11 residues. The germline V and J ends were trimmed by 8 bases and 2 bases, with 5 bases remaining between them. DNA of the CDR3: TGTGCCAGCGGAGACACAGATACGCAGTATTTT. Encoded protein: CASGDTDTQYF.

This chain links TRBV4-1 with TRBJ1-5, with D possibly being TRBD1 (6 bases). Per germline, CDR1 MGHRA and CDR2 YSYEKL. This CDR3 is 14 amino acids long. Trimming stripped 6 bases from V and 0 bases from J, with 9 bases between. CDR3 protein: CASSKDSSNQPQHF. DNA of the CDR3: TGCGCCAGCAGTAAGGACAGTAGCAATCAGCCCCAGCATTTT.

V and J are TRBV5-5 and TRBJ2-5; no clear D. V lost 0 bases to trimming and J lost 0 bases, with 18 bases between them. The CDR3 totals 18 residues. Germline V CDR1 and CDR2: SGHKS, YYEKEE (reference sequence). The CDR3 nucleotides are TGTGCCAGCAGCTTGGGACTTAGCAAACAAAGGTACCAAGAGACCCAGTACTTC. This sequence encodes CASSLGLSKQRYQETQYF.

The chain links TRBV19 to TRBJ1-2; possibly TRBD1 for D (6 bases). The CDR3 contains 12 residues. V gave up 4 bases and J gave up 8 bases, with 11 bases separating them. Germline-derived CDR1 and CDR2 are LNHDA and SQIVND (reference sequence). For the CDR3, the DNA is TGTGCCAGTAGTAATACAGGGAGAGGCTACACCTTC. Its translation: CASSNTGRGYTF.

The chain employs TRBV10-3 and TRBJ1-4; D perhaps matches TRBD1 (5 bases). Trimming stripped 0 bases from V and 7 bases from J, with 12 bases between. Germline-derived CDR1 and CDR2 are ENHRY and SYGVKD. This CDR3 region has 15 residues. In nucleotides, the CDR3 is TGTGCCATCAGTGAGTCGAGGCAGGGCGGTGAAAAACTGTTTTTT. It codes for CAISESRQGGEKLFF.

This clone turned up a few times. The chain combines TRBV7-9 with TRBJ1-2; TRBD1 aligns across 8 bases. Germline trimming cut 1 base from V and 1 base from J; bases unmatched to any gene: 8. This CDR3 contains 17 residues. In germline, CDR1 is SEHNR, CDR2 FQNEAQ (reference sequence). The CDR3 DNA is TGTGCCAGCAGCTTAGGTCCAGGGGGCATCTTTAACTATGGCTACACCTTC. Its translation is CASSLGPGGIFNYGYTF.

The J gene is TRBJ2-3, the V gene TRBV5-3; a possible D gene is TRBD1 (6 bases). TRBV5-3 is filed as an ORF, its function uncertain. V lost 3 bases, J lost 4 bases, and 9 bases lay in between. The CDR3 has 13 amino acids. The chain's CDR3 is CARSSGVPDTQYF. CDR3 sequence (DNA): TGTGCCAGAAGCTCAGGGGTCCCAGATACGCAGTATTTT.

This chain uses TRBV18 with TRBJ2-7; D is possibly TRBD1 (6 bases). CDR1 and CDR2 from the germline V gene are KGHSH and LQKENI. The CDR3 extends over 14 amino acids. With 0 bases removed from V and 0 bases from J, the gap between germline ends came to 6 bases. CDR3 bases: TGTGCCAGCTCACCACCGACAGGCTCCTACGAGCAGTACTTC. Translation: CASSPPTGSYEQYF.

The chain uses TRBV6-5 and TRBJ1-5; D is undetermined. The CDR3 extends over 11 amino acids. CDR1 and CDR2 from the germline V gene are MNHEY and SVGAGI. V was trimmed by 6 bases and J by 9 bases, leaving 9 bases between them. CDR3 coding DNA: TGTGCCAGCAGCACCATCAGGCCCCAGCATTTT. It specifies CASSTIRPQHF.

The chain is built from TRBV6-6 and TRBJ1-3, with D tentatively TRBD1 (6 bases). This CDR3 region has 14 residues. Germline-derived CDR1 and CDR2 are MNHNY and SVGAGI (reference sequence). The V and J ends lost 5 bases and 7 bases respectively, with 15 bases between them. CDR3 amino acids: CASSITGTRNTIYF. The CDR3 nucleotides are TGTGCCAGCAGTATAACCGGGACACGGAACACCATATATTTT.

The V and J genes are TRBV10-3 and TRBJ1-1; D is unresolved. Between the trimmed V and J ends, which lost 8 bases and 1 base, there was a span of 14 bases. The length of the CDR3 is 14 residues. CDR1 is ENHRY, CDR2 SYGVKD, per germline. The CDR3 is CAIGGREANTEAFF. The DNA for the CDR3 is TGTGCCATCGGAGGTAGGGAAGCGAACACTGAAGCTTTCTTT.

The chain employs TRBV18 and TRBJ1-6, with 9 bases fitting TRBD1. This CDR3 spans 14 amino acids. Looked up from germline, CDR1 is KGHSH and CDR2 is LQKENI. V lost 6 bases and J lost 10; bases outside the gene matches: 7. The CDR3 is CASSTGTGSSPLHF. CDR3 coding DNA: TGTGCCAGCTCGACCGGGACAGGGAGCTCACCCCTCCACTTT. The complete variable domain, with remaining parts taken from reference TRBV18 and TRBJ1-6, reads NAGVMQNPRHLVRRRGQEARLRCSPMKGHSHVYWYRQLPEEGLKFMVYLQKENIIDESGMPKERFSAEFPKEGPSILRIQQVVRGDSAAYFCASSTGTGSSPLHFGNGTRLTVT.

This chain uses TRBV9 with TRBJ2-1; D not resolved. CDR1 and CDR2 from the germline V gene are SGDLS and YYNGEE. The V end was cut by 3 bases, the J end by 8 bases, with 6 bases between. CDR3 length: 11 residues. The CDR3 is CASSGGHEQFF. The CDR3, as DNA: TGTGCCAGCAGCGGAGGCCATGAGCAGTTCTTC.

J is TRBJ2-7 and V is TRBV14; D perhaps matches TRBD1 (6 bases). This CDR3 spans 14 amino acids. The germline V gene encodes CDR1 SGHDN and CDR2 FVKESK. Deletions cut 5 bases from V and 3 bases from J, with 14 bases between. CDR3 nucleotides: TGTGCCAGCAGCATGGCCAGGGGCGGCTACGAGCAGTACTTC. Translation gives CASSMARGGYEQYF.

The DNA for the CDR3 is TGCAGCGTTAAGGAGGGCTACACCTTC. It translates to CSVKEGYTF. The J gene is TRBJ1-2, the V gene TRBV29-1; D unclear. Germline V gene data show CDR1 as SQVTM and CDR2 as ANQGSEA. The V and J ends lost 5 bases and 8 bases respectively, with 6 bases between them. This CDR3 spans 9 amino acids.

The CDR3 coding sequence is TGTGCCAGCAGCCACCTAACCGGGGAGCTGTTTTTT. Residues: CASSHLTGELFF. This chain uses TRBV5-5 with TRBJ2-2; D is unresolved. The CDR3 consists of 12 residues. V was shortened by 4 bases and J by 5 bases, with 6 bases between the two germline ends. CDR1 and CDR2 (germline): SGHKS, YYEKEE (reference sequence). The full variable domain, in which reference TRBV5-5 and TRBJ2-2 provide the parts outside the CDR3, is DAGVTQSPTHLIKTRGQQVTLRCSPISGHKSVSWYQQVLGQGPQFIFQYYEKEERGRGNFPDRFSARQFPNYSSELNVNALLLGDSALYLCASSHLTGELFFGEGSRLTVL.

The V and J genes are TRBV6-2 or TRBV6-3 and TRBJ2-5; 8 bases align to TRBD2. The CDR3 has 15 amino acids. V trimming: 6 bases; J trimming: 5 bases; junction bases outside the gene matches: 11. Germline values: CDR1 MNHEY, CDR2 SVGEGT. CDR3 in DNA: TGTGCCAGCAGCCGCGGGACTAGACCTCCGGAGACCCAGTACTTC. Translating it yields CASSRGTRPPETQYF.

The chain joins TRBV7-2 to TRBJ2-2, with D maybe TRBD2 (5 bases). V was shortened by 7 bases and J by 0 bases, with 15 bases between the two germline ends. Germline CDR1 SGHTA, CDR2 FQGNSA. This CDR3 spans 16 amino acids. As DNA, the CDR3 is TGTGCCAGCACACTGCGGGCAAGTTCGAACACCGGGGAGCTGTTTTTT. Residues: CASTLRASSNTGELFF.

The rearrangement uses TRBV28 and TRBJ2-5; TRBD2 matches at 7 bases. Germline V gene lookup returns CDR1 MDHEN and CDR2 SYDVKM. This CDR3 has 14 residues. V was clipped by 2 bases and J by 4 bases; unmatched bases: 4. CDR3 region: CASSLIAGVETQYF. The CDR3 DNA sequence: TGTGCCAGCAGTTTAATCGCGGGAGTAGAGACCCAGTACTTC.

There are a few counts of this clone. The chain joins TRBV3-1 (or the pseudogene TRBV3-2) to TRBJ1-2; D call uncertain. The CDR3 length is 14 residues. The V and J ends lost 0 bases and 8 bases respectively, with 13 bases between them. The germline gives CDR1 LGHDT, CDR2 YNNKEL (reference sequence). The CDR3 DNA is TGTGCCAGCAGCCAAGATGGGAGGGCCCACGGCTACACCTTC. Protein: CASSQDGRAHGYTF.

The chain joins TRBV5-1 to TRBJ2-7, with a tentative D call TRBD2 (6 bases). The CDR3 is 14 residues long. Per the germline V gene, CDR1 is SGHRS and CDR2 is YFSETQ. V was pared by 1 base and J by 6 bases, with 14 bases between. CDR3 DNA: TGCGCCAGCAGCTTGACGGGAGAAGGGGCCGAGCAGTACTTC. This encodes CASSLTGEGAEQYF.

This sequence joins TRBV27 and TRBJ2-4, with 16 bases matching TRBD2. The CDR3 is 19 amino acids. CDR1 is MNHEY, CDR2 SMNVEV, per germline (reference sequence). J lost 8 bases, V lost 6 bases, and 16 bases had no gene match. The CDR3 here is CASSLRGPGLAGGLDIQYF. Here the CDR3 DNA reads TGTGCCAGCAGCCTAAGGGGACCGGGACTAGCGGGAGGGTTGGACATTCAGTACTTC.

CDR3 residues: CASSQESSGGASTGELFF. In DNA form, the CDR3 reads TGTGCCAGCAGCCAAGAATCTAGCGGGGGGGCGAGTACCGGGGAGCTGTTTTTT. The chain joins TRBV4-2 to TRBJ2-2; 12 nucleotides align to TRBD2. The CDR3 covers 18 residues. Germline lookup yields CDR1 LGHNA and CDR2 YNFKEQ. With V trimmed by 0 bases and J by 5 bases, 7 bases remained unmatched.

The chain couples TRBV7-9 to TRBJ2-2, with D maybe TRBD2 (6 bases). The germline CDR1 and CDR2 sequences are SEHNR and FQNEAQ (reference sequence). Trimming took off 11 bases at V and 4 bases at J, with 20 bases between the two ends. The CDR3 is made up of 15 amino acids. CDR3 sequence reads: CAVEPRGRTTGELFF. In DNA, the CDR3 is TGTGCCGTGGAGCCACGAGGGAGGACCACCGGGGAGCTGTTTTTT.

V is TRBV27 and J is TRBJ2-1; 7 bases line up with TRBD2. J gave up 4 bases and V 4 bases, and 1 base lay outside the gene matches. CDR1 is MNHEY, CDR2 SMNVEV, per germline (reference sequence). The CDR3 runs 13 residues. CDR3 DNA sequence: TGTGCCAGCAGTTCTAGCGGTTACAATGAGCAGTTCTTC. Translated, it gives CASSSSGYNEQFF.

The rearrangement links TRBV5-6 to TRBJ1-5; tentative D call: TRBD1 (6 bases). CDR1 is SGHDT, CDR2 YYEEEE, per germline. The CDR3 spans 15 residues. The germline V and J ends were trimmed by 0 bases and 7 bases, with 14 bases remaining between them. The CDR3 DNA follows: TGTGCCAGCAGCTTGGGGACCCGAGGGGGACAGCCCCAGCATTTT. Translation: CASSLGTRGGQPQHF.